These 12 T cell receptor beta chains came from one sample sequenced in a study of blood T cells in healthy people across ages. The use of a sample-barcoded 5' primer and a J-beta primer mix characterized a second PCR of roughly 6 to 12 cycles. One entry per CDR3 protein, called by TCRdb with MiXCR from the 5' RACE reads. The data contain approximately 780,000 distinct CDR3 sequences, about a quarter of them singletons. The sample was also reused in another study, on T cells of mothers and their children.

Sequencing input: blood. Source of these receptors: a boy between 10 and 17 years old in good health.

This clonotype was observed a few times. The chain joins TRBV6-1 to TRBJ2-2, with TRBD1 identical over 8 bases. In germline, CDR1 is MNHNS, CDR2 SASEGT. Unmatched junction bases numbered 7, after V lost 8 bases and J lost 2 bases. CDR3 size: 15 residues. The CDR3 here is CASSETGVNTGELFF. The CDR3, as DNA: TGTGCCAGCTCCGAGACAGGGGTCAACACCGGGGAGCTGTTTTTT.

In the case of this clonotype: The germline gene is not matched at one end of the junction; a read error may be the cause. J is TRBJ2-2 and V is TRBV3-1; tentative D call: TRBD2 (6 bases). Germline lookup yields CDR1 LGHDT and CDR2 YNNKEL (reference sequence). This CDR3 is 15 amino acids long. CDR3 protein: CASSLPSGAYGGLFF. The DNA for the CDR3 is TGTGCCAGCAGCCTCCCTTCTGGGGCGTACGGGGGGCTGTTTTTT.

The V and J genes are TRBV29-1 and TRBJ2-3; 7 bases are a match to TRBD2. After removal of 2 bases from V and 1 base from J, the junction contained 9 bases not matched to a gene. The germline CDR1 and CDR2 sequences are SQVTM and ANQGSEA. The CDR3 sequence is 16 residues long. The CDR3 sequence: CSVETPLASGTDTQYF. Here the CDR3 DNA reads TGCAGCGTTGAAACCCCACTAGCGTCGGGCACAGATACGCAGTATTTT.

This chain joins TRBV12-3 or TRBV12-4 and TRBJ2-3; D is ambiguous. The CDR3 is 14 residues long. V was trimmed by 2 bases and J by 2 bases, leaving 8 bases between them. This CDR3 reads CASSLFRNTDTQYF. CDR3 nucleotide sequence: TGTGCCAGCAGTTTATTCAGGAACACAGATACGCAGTATTTT.

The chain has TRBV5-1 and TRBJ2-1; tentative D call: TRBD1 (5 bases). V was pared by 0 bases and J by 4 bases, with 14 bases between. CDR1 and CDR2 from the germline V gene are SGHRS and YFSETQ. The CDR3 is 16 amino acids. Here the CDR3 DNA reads TGCGCCAGCAGCTTGGACGTCAGGGTGGGATACAATGAGCAGTTCTTC. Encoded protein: CASSLDVRVGYNEQFF.

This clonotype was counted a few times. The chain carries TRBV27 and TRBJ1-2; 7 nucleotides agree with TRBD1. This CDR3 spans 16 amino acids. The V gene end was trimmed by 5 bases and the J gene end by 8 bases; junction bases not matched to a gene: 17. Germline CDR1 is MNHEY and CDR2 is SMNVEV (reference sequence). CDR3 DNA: TGTGCCAGCAGTACACACAGGGGTAGCTCGCCCAGGGGCTACACCTTC. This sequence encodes CASSTHRGSSPRGYTF.

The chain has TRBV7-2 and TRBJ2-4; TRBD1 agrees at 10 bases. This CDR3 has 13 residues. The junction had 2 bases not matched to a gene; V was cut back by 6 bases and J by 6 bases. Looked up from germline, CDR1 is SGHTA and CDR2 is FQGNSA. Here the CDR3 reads CASSRTGGNIQYF. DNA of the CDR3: TGTGCCAGCAGTCGGACAGGGGGAAACATTCAGTACTTC. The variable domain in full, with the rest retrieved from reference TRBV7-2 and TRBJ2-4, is GAGVSQSPSNKVTEKGKDVELRCDPISGHTALYWYRQSLGQGLEFLIYFQGNSAPDKSGLPSDRFSAERTGGSVSTLTIQRTQQEDSAVYLCASSRTGGNIQYFGAGTRLSVL.

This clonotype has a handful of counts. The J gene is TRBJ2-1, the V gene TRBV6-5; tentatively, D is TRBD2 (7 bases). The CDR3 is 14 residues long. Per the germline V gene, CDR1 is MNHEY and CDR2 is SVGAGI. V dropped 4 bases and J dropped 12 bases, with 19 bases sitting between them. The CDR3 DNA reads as TGTGCCAGCAGTTCTAGGGGGGGTTTGATGGCGCAGTTCTTC. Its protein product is CASSSRGGLMAQFF.

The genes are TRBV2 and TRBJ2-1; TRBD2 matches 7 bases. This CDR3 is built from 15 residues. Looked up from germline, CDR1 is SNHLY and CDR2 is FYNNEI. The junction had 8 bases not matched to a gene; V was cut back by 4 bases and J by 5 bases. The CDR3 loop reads CASSVQRGLNNEQFF. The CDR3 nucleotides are TGTGCCAGCAGTGTACAGCGGGGCCTCAACAATGAGCAGTTCTTC.

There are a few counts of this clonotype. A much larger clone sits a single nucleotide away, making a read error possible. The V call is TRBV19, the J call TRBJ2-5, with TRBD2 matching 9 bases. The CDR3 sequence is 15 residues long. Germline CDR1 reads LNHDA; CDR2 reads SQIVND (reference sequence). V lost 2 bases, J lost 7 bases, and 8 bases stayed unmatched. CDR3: CASSISPSGAGTQYF. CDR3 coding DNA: TGTGCCAGTAGTATATCTCCTAGCGGGGCTGGGACCCAGTACTTC.

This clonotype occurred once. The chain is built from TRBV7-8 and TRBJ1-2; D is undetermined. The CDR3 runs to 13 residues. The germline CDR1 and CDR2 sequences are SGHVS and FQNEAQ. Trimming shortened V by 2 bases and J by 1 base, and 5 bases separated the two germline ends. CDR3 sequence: CASSLYFNYGYTF. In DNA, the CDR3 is TGTGCCAGCAGCTTATATTTTAACTATGGCTACACCTTC.

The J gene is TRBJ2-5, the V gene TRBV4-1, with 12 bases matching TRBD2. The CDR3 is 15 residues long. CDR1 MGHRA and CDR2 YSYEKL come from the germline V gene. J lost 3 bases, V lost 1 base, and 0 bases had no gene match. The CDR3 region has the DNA TGCGCCAGCAGCCAAGGACTAGCGGGAGAAGAGACCCAGTACTTC. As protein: CASSQGLAGEETQYF.